The 14 T cell receptor beta chains presented below share a single source sample, sequenced in a study of cytomegalovirus exposure and HLA in healthy donors. 60 Vbeta and 13 Jbeta primers were used in PCR. The table came from immunoSEQ multiplex PCR; TCRdb's copy has only in-frame clones and leaves some out. The table includes some 180,000 clones, 8.5% to 10% detected once. The specimen sequenced was PBMCs. The origin of the receptors is a woman under 40 in good health and CMV-seropositive.

This clone has a handful of counts. The V gene is TRBV5-1, the J gene TRBJ1-2; maybe TRBD1 (6 bases). This CDR3 has 12 residues. The V end lost 4 bases, the J end lost 9 bases, and 13 bases lay between the germline ends. Germline V gene sequence: CDR1 SGHRS, CDR2 YFSETQ. For the CDR3, the DNA is TGCGCCAGCAGCCCGGCGGGGGCGAGCTACACCTTC. It translates to CASSPAGASYTF.

V is TRBV2 and J is TRBJ2-7, with TRBD2 identical over 16 bases. There are 18 residues in the CDR3. Germline loops: CDR1 SNHLY, CDR2 FYNNEI. Losses at the gene ends were 7 bases for V and 0 bases for J; bases not matched to a gene: 9. DNA of the CDR3: TGTGCCAGCAATCCGGGACTAGCGGGAGGGAGCAGCTCCTACGAGCAGTACTTC. Its translation: CASNPGLAGGSSSYEQYF.

This clone was detected a few times. V gene TRBV30 combines with J gene TRBJ2-5; 8 bases align to TRBD2. Germline CDR1 and CDR2: GTSNPN and SVGIG (reference sequence). The junction had 7 bases not matched to a gene; V was cut back by 3 bases and J by 4 bases. The CDR3 extends over 14 amino acids. Here the CDR3 DNA reads TGTGCCTGGAGAAGGGCTAGCGGGCGAGAGACCCAGTACTTC. Protein: CAWRRASGRETQYF.

This clone was detected only a few times. The genes are TRBV4-1 and TRBJ2-5, with 11 bases that match TRBD2. Looked up from germline, CDR1 is MGHRA and CDR2 is YSYEKL. Trimming took 4 bases from V and 3 from J; bases not matched to a gene: 1. This CDR3 has 14 amino acids. CDR3 residues: CASSPLAGEETQYF. DNA of the CDR3: TGCGCCAGCAGCCCACTAGCGGGAGAAGAGACCCAGTACTTC.

This clone came up a few times. V is TRBV5-1 and J is TRBJ2-3; 7 nucleotides line up with TRBD2. Germline values: CDR1 SGHRS, CDR2 YFSETQ. The junction had 10 bases not matched to a gene; V was cut back by 0 bases and J by 3 bases. The CDR3 extends over 17 amino acids. CDR3 nucleotide sequence: TGCGCCAGCAGCTTGGAGGCCGGGGGGAGGGCTACAGATACGCAGTATTTT. Its protein is CASSLEAGGRATDTQYF.

The chain uses TRBV19 and TRBJ2-1, with 7 positions matching TRBD2. The V gene end was trimmed by 2 bases and the J gene end by 5 bases; junction bases not matched to a gene: 6. The CDR3 loop spans 15 amino acids. Germline V lookup: CDR1 LNHDA, CDR2 SQIVND (reference sequence). Written as DNA, the CDR3 is TGTGCCAGTAGTATACGCGGGAGCGTCGACAATGAGCAGTTCTTC. Protein sequence: CASSIRGSVDNEQFF. The variable domain in full, completed from reference TRBV19 and TRBJ2-1, reads DGGITQSPKYLFRKEGQNVTLSCEQNLNHDAMYWYRQDPGQGLRLIYYSQIVNDFQKGDIAEGYSVSREKKESFPLTVTSAQKNPTAFYLCASSIRGSVDNEQFFGPGTRLTVL.

V and J are TRBV6-5 and TRBJ1-1, with D possibly being TRBD1 (5 bases). Trimming removed 10 bases from V and 1 base from J, with 10 bases in between. CDR3 length: 12 residues. CDR1 and CDR2 from the germline V gene are MNHEY and SVGAGI. The CDR3 is CATRTGNTEAFF. As DNA, the CDR3 is TGTGCCACGCGAACAGGGAACACTGAAGCTTTCTTT.

The chain links TRBV5-1 to TRBJ1-1; D gene ambiguous. Germline lookup yields CDR1 SGHRS and CDR2 YFSETQ. CDR3 length: 13 residues. Trimming left V 0 bases short and J 4 bases short, with 7 bases between. CDR3 region: CASSLVIFTEAFF. CDR3 sequence (DNA): TGCGCCAGCAGCTTGGTTATATTCACTGAAGCTTTCTTT.

This clone has more than one count but fewer than ten. One junction end disagrees with the germline gene, perhaps due to a read error. This sequence joins TRBV5-1 and TRBJ1-1; D is perhaps TRBD1 (5 bases). Per the germline V gene, CDR1 is SGHRS and CDR2 is YFSETQ. CDR3 length: 11 amino acids. This chain's CDR3 is CAPGVKTEAFF. DNA of the CDR3: TGCGCCCCGGGGGTGAAAACTGAAGCTTTCTTT.

V and J are TRBV12-5 and TRBJ1-4; 8 positions match TRBD1. This CDR3 has 15 residues. Trimming removed 1 base from V and 2 bases from J; junction bases left unmatched: 0. Germline values: CDR1 LGHNT, CDR2 FRNRAP. The CDR3: CASGLGDRTNEKLFF. CDR3 DNA: TGTGCTAGTGGTTTGGGGGACAGGACTAATGAAAAACTGTTTTTT. The full variable domain, completed using reference TRBV12-5 and TRBJ1-4, is DARVTQTPRHKVTEMGQEVTMRCQPILGHNTVFWYRQTMMQGLELLAYFRNRAPLDDSGMPKDRFSAEMPDATLATLKIQPSEPRDSAVYFCASGLGDRTNEKLFFGSGTQLSVL.

The chain employs TRBV21-1 and TRBJ2-7; the table's TRBD2 call for D was not verified on the DNA. TRBV21-1 is termed a pseudogene. This CDR3 has 18 amino acids. CDR3 in DNA: TGTGCCAGCACTTATATAAAGGCCTGTAGCGCTGGCCCCTACGAGCAGTACTTC. Its protein product is CASTYIKACSAGPYEQYF.

The table lists this clone with a few counts. The V and J genes are TRBV7-2 and TRBJ2-1; 10 nucleotides match TRBD2. This CDR3 spans 15 amino acids. Germline CDR1 is SGHTA and CDR2 is FQGNSA. V was clipped by 3 bases and J by 8 bases; unmatched bases: 7. The CDR3 is CASSFTSGKEDEQFF. As DNA, the CDR3 is TGTGCCAGCAGCTTTACTAGCGGGAAGGAGGATGAGCAGTTCTTC.

This chain links TRBV18 with TRBJ2-5; 7 bases line up with TRBD1. This CDR3 is built from 15 residues. Germline loops: CDR1 KGHSH, CDR2 LQKENI. The V gene end was trimmed by 3 bases and the J gene end by 3 bases; junction bases not matched to a gene: 7. The CDR3 DNA reads TGTGCCAGCTCACCGGGCCGACAGGGTGAAGAGACCCAGTACTTC. Its translation is CASSPGRQGEETQYF.

In this sample, this clone turned up a few times. The rearrangement links TRBV6-6 to TRBJ1-1; D is ambiguous. The CDR3 has 16 amino acids. V was trimmed by 2 bases and J by 2 bases, leaving 15 bases between them. Germline V gene sequence: CDR1 MNHNY, CDR2 SVGAGI (reference sequence). The CDR3 reads CASSYPGGVVNTEAFF. The CDR3 DNA reads as TGTGCCAGCAGTTACCCGGGCGGGGTGGTAAACACTGAAGCTTTCTTT.